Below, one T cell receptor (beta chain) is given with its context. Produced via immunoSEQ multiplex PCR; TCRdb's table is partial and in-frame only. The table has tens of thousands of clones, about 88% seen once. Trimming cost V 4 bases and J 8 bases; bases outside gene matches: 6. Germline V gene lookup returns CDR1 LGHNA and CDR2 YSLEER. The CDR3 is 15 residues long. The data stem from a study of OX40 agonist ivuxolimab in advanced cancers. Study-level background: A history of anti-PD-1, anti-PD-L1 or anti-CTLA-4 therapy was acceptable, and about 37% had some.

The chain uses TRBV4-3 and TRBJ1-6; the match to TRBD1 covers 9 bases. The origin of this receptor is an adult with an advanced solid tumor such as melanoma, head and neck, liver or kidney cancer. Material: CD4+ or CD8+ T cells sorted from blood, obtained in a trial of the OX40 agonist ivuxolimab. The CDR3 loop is CASSPSTGGHSPLHF. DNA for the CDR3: TGCGCCAGCAGCCCCTCGACAGGGGGGCATTCACCCCTCCACTTT.